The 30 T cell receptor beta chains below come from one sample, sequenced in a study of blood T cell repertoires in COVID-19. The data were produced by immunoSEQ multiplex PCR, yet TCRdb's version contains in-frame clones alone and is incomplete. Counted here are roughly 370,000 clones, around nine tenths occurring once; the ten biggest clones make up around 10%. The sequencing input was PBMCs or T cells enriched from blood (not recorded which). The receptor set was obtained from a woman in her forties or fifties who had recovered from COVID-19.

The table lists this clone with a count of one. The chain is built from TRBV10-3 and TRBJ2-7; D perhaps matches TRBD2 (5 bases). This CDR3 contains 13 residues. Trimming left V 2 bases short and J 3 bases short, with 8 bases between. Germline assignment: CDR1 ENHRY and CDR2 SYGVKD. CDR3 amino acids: CAISEGEYYEQYF. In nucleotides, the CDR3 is TGTGCCATCAGTGAGGGGGAGTACTACGAGCAGTACTTC.

CDR3 DNA sequence: TGTGCCAGCAGCTTAGGTCCAGGGGCCAATTTGGAGACCCAGTACTTC. This sequence encodes CASSLGPGANLETQYF. The J gene is TRBJ2-5, the V gene TRBV7-2; a possible D gene is TRBD1 (6 bases). The CDR3 runs 16 residues. V dropped 1 base and J dropped 5 bases, with 17 bases sitting between them. The germline CDR1 and CDR2 sequences are SGHTA and FQGNSA.

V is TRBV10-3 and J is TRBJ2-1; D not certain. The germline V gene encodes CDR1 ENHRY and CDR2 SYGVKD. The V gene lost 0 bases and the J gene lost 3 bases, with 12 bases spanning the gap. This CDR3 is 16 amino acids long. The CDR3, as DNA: TGTGCCATCAGTGAGTCGTCACAGTCCTACTACAATGAGCAGTTCTTC. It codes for CAISESSQSYYNEQFF.

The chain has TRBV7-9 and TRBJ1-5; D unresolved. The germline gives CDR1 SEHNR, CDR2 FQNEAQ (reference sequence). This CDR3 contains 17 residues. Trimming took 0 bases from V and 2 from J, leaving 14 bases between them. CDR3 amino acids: CASSLAPARGGNQPQHF. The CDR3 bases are TGTGCCAGCAGCTTAGCCCCGGCCCGGGGAGGCAATCAGCCCCAGCATTTT.

CDR3: CASSPPGRGTGELFF. The CDR3 DNA reads as TGTGCCAGCTCACCACCCGGGCGGGGCACCGGGGAGCTGTTTTTT. This chain links TRBV18 with TRBJ2-2, with a possible D match to TRBD2 (6 bases). CDR3 size: 15 residues. V lost 0 bases and J 4 bases, leaving 9 bases between the germline ends. Germline V lookup: CDR1 KGHSH, CDR2 LQKENI.

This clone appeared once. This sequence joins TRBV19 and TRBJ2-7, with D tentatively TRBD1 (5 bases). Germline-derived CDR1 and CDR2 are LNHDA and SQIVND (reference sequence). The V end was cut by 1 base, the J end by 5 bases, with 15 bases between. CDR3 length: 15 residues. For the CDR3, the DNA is TGTGCCAGTAGTATAGGGGCCTCAGAAGGGGACGAGCAGTACTTC. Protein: CASSIGASEGDEQYF.

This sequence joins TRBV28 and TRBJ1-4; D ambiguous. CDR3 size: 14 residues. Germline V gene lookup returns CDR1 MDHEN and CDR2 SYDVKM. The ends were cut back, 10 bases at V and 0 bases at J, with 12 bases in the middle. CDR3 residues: CATLQPATNEKLFF. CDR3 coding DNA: TGTGCCACCCTCCAACCAGCAACTAATGAAAAACTGTTTTTT.

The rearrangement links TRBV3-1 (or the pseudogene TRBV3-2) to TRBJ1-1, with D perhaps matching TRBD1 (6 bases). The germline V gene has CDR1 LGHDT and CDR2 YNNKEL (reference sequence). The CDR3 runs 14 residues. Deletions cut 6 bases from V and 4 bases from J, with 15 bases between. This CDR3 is CASREGGLGTEAFF. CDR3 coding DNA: TGTGCCAGCAGGGAGGGGGGGCTAGGCACTGAAGCTTTCTTT.

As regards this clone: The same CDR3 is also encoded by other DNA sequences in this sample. CDR3: CATSDSYSNQPQHF. Here the CDR3 DNA reads TGTGCCACCTCGGACAGTTATAGCAATCAGCCCCAGCATTTT. The chain uses TRBV24-1 and TRBJ1-5, with D possibly matching TRBD1 (6 bases). There are 14 residues in the CDR3. Trimming took 9 bases from V and 0 from J, leaving 11 bases between them. Per germline, CDR1 KGHDR and CDR2 SFDVKD.

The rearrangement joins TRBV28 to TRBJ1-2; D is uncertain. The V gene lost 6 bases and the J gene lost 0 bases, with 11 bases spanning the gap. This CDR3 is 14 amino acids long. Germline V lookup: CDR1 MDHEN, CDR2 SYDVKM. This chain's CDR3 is CASSPLETNYGYTF. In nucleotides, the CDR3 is TGTGCCAGCAGCCCGCTGGAGACTAACTATGGCTACACCTTC.

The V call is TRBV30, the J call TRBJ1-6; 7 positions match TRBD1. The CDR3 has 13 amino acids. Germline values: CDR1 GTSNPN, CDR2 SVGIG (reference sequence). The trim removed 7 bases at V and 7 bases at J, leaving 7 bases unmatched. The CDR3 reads CAYRGQRNSPLHF. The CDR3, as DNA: TGTGCCTACAGGGGTCAACGGAATTCACCCCTCCACTTT.

CDR3 DNA sequence: TGTGCCAGCACCACTCCAGGGAGGGAAGAGACCCAGTACTTC. Amino acid sequence: CASTTPGREETQYF. The chain recombines TRBV2 with TRBJ2-5, with 7 bases matching TRBD2. This CDR3 is 14 amino acids long. Per germline, CDR1 SNHLY and CDR2 FYNNEI. The V segment lost 7 bases and the J segment 3 bases; nucleotides outside the gene matches: 8.

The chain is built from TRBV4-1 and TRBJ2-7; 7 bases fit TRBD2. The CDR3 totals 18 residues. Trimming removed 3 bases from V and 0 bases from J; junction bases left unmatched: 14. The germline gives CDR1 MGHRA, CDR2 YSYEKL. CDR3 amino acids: CASSQTFAGLVLSYEQYF. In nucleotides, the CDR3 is TGCGCCAGCAGCCAGACCTTCGCAGGACTAGTCCTCTCCTACGAGCAGTACTTC.

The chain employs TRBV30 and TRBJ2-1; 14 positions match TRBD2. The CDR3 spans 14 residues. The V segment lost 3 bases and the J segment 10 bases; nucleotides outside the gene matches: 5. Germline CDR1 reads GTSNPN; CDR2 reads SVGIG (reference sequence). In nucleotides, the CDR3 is TGTGCCTGGAGGACTAGCGGGGGGGCGGACGAGCAGTTCTTC. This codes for CAWRTSGGADEQFF. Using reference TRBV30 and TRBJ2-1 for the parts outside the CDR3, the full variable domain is SQTIHQWPATLVQPVGSPLSLECTVEGTSNPNLYWYRQAAGRGLQLLFYSVGIGQISSEVPQNLSASRPQDRQFILSSKKLLLSDSGFYLCAWRTSGGADEQFFGPGTRLTVL.

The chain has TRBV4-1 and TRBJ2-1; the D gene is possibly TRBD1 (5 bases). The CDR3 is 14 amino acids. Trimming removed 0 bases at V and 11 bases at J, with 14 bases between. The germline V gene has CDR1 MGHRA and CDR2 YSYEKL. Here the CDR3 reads CASSQDETGPQQFF. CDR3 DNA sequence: TGCGCCAGCAGCCAAGATGAAACAGGTCCCCAGCAGTTCTTC.

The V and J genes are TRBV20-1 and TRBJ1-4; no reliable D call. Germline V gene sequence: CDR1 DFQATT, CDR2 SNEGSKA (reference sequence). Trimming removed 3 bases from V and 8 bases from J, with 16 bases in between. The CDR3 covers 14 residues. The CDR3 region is CSASDESSFEKLFF. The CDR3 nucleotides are TGCAGTGCTAGTGACGAGAGTAGCTTCGAAAAACTGTTTTTT.

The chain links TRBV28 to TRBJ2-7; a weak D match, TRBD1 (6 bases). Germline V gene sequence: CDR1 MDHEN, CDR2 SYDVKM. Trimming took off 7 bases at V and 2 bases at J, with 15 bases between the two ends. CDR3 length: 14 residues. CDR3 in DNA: TGTGCCAGCATCCCAAGGACAGAACCCTACGAGCAGTACTTC. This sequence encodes CASIPRTEPYEQYF.

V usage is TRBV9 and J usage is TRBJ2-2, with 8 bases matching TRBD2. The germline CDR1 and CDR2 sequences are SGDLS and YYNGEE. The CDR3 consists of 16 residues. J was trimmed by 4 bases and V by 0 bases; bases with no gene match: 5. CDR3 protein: CASSVGLAGFTGELFF. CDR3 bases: TGTGCCAGCAGCGTAGGGCTAGCGGGCTTCACCGGGGAGCTGTTTTTT. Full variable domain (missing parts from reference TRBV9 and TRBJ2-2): DSGVTQTPKHLITATGQRVTLRCSPRSGDLSVYWYQQSLDQGLQFLIQYYNGEERAKGNILERFSAQQFPDLHSELNLSSLELGDSALYFCASSVGLAGFTGELFFGEGSRLTVL.

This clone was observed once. The CDR3 here is CASSSAGDNEQFF. In DNA form, the CDR3 reads TGCGCCAGCAGTTCTGCGGGGGACAATGAGCAGTTCTTC. This sequence joins TRBV10-1 and TRBJ2-1; 7 bases are shared with TRBD2. V was clipped by 5 bases and J by 5 bases; unmatched bases: 3. The CDR3 consists of 13 residues. CDR1 is WNHNN, CDR2 SYGVQD, per germline (reference sequence).

The CDR3 loop reads CATSSGRADRGNSPLHF. The CDR3 DNA follows: TGTGCCACATCTTCGGGACGGGCGGACAGGGGCAATTCACCCCTCCACTTT. The rearrangement joins TRBV19 to TRBJ1-6; 9 nucleotides line up with TRBD1. Losses at the gene ends were 10 bases for V and 7 bases for J; bases not matched to a gene: 17. The CDR3 is made up of 17 amino acids. CDR1 and CDR2 from the germline V gene are LNHDA and SQIVND (reference sequence).

The CDR3 here is CASSERVGVMNTEAFF. Here the CDR3 DNA reads TGCGCCAGCAGCGAACGGGTGGGAGTGATGAACACTGAAGCTTTCTTT. This chain joins TRBV5-1 and TRBJ1-1, with unresolved D. Germline V gene sequence: CDR1 SGHRS, CDR2 YFSETQ. The CDR3 is made up of 16 amino acids. Trimming left V 4 bases short and J 0 bases short, with 16 bases between.

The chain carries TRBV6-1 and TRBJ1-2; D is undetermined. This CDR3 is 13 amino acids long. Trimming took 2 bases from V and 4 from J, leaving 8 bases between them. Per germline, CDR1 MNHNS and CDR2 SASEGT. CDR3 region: CASSESAVYGYTF. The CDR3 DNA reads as TGTGCCAGCAGTGAATCCGCAGTCTATGGCTACACCTTC.

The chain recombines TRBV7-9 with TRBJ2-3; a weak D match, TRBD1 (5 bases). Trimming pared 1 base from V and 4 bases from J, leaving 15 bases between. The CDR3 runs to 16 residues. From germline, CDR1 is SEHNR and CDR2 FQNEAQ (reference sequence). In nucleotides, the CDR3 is TGTGCCAGCAGCTTAGGGGCAAGGCAGGGTGCAGATACGCAGTATTTT. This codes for CASSLGARQGADTQYF.

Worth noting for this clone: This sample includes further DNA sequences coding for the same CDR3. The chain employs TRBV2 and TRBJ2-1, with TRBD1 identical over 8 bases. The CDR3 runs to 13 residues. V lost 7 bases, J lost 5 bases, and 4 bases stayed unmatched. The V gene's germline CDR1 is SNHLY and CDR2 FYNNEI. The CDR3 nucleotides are TGTGCCAGCAAACGGGACAGGAACAATGAGCAGTTCTTC. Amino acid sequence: CASKRDRNNEQFF.

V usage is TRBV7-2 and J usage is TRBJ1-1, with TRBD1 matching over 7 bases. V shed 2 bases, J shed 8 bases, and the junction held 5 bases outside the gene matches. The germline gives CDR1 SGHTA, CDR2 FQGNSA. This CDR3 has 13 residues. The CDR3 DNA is TGTGCCAGCAGCTTACGGACAGGAATCGAAGCTTTCTTT. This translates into CASSLRTGIEAFF.

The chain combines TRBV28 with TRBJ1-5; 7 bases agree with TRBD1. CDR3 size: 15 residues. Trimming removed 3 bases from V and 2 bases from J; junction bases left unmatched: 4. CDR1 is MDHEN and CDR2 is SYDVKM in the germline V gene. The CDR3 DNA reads TGTGCCAGCAGTTTTTTAGGGGGCGGCAATCAGCCCCAGCATTTT. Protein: CASSFLGGGNQPQHF.

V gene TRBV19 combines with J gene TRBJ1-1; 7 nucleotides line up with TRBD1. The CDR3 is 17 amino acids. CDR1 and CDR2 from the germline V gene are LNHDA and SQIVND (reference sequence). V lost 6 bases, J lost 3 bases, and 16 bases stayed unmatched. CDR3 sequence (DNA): TGTGCCAGTAGCGTTAGCCAGGGGGTTTATGGGTACACTGAAGCTTTCTTT. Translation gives CASSVSQGVYGYTEAFF.

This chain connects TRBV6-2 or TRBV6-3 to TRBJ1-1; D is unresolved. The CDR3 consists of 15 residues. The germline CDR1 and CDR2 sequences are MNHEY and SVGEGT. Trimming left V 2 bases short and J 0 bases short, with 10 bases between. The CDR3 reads CASSYDQKMNTEAFF. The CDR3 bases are TGTGCCAGCAGTTACGATCAGAAAATGAACACTGAAGCTTTCTTT.

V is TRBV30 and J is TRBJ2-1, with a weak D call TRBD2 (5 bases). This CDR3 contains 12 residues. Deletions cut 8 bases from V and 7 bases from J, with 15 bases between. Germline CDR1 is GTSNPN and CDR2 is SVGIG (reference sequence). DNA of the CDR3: TGTGCCCGGGCTGCGGGTGGTAATGAGCAGTTCTTC. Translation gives CARAAGGNEQFF.

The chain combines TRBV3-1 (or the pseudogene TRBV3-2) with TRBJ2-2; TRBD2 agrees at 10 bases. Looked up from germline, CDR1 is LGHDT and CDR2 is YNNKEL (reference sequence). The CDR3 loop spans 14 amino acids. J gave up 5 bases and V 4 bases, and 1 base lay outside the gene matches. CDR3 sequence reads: CASSLSGGTGELFF. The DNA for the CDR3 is TGTGCCAGCAGCCTTAGCGGGGGGACCGGGGAGCTGTTTTTT.